This T cell receptor (beta chain) was documented in a study of T cells after yellow fever vaccination. It was through 5'RACE template switching that TCR cDNA was made, with a universal primer site and UMIs added. Using its own MiXCR run on the 5' RACE reads, TCRdb lists one record per CDR3 protein. The data contain some 250,000 distinct CDR3 sequences, less than 9% of them singletons. Study-wide results and caveats: Contaminants from the bulk population, in the form of abundant clonotypes, could be found in FACS-sorted repertoires. The CD4 and CD8 compartments had a small share of their clonotypes in common. The booster saw the reappearance of most primary-vaccination clones (approximately 96% CD4, around 90% CD8).

Germline lookup yields CDR1 DFQATT and CDR2 SNEGSKA (reference sequence). The CDR3 extends over 14 amino acids. As regards this clonotype: Its antigen is undetermined. The junction shows a germline mismatch at one end, possibly a read error.

This receptor was identified in a man aged 25 to 40 who received the YFV17D yellow fever vaccine. The material sequenced was CD4+ T cells sorted from PBMCs, taken 15 days after the yellow fever booster vaccination. This sequence joins TRBV20-1 and TRBJ1-4; D is unresolved. This CDR3 is CSARELGPNEKLFF. The DNA of the CDR3 is TGCAGTGCTAGAGAGCTTGGACCTAACGAAAAACTGTTTTTT.